This paragraph covers one T cell receptor beta chain sequence. Its antigen is still unknown. Germline V gene data show CDR1 as SGDLS and CDR2 as YYNGEE. J was trimmed by 3 bases and V by 0 bases; bases with no gene match: 5. The CDR3 covers 16 residues. The study reverse transcribed the entire isolated RNA, so it sequenced expressed TCRB transcripts. The data were produced by immunoSEQ multiplex PCR, yet TCRdb's version contains in-frame clones alone and is incomplete. This table has fewer than 650,000 clones, 15% to 17% appearing once. The data originate from a study of beta chain features in type 1 diabetes. At the level of the study: Sorted cells examined across all samples numbered around 100 million. Study-level points and caveats: Any PCR bias toward short templates would affect both groups alike.

The source material was naive CD4+ T cells from blood. V is TRBV9 and J is TRBJ1-4; TRBD1 aligns across 7 bases. The TCR sequence derives from a man between 18 and 35 years old in good health. CDR3 DNA: TGTGCCAGCAGCGTAGCTACGGGACAGCCTAATGAAAAACTGTTTTTT. It is translated as CASSVATGQPNEKLFF.